The sequence of this TCR beta chain was determined in a study of T-cell reconstitution after alpha-beta-depleted transplantation in children (dated by TCRdb to the mid-2010s). For the study in its entirety: Using TCR repertoire profiling, the study quantitatively followed how T-cell immune reconstitution unfolded in children after TCRalphabeta/CD19-depleted allogeneic hematopoietic cell transplantation.

In this sample, this clonotype turned up many times. Its antigen is not yet known. Base qualities are not provided; no much larger clone lies one nucleotide away. Library creation used PCR. The run used an Illumina HiSeq 2500. TCR libraries were prepared with molecular barcoding, using unique molecular identifiers to normalize TCRbeta repertoire quantification. TCRdb passed the public sequencing reads through fastp at Q25 and MiXCR, retaining productive beta sequences. Rows merge per CDR3 protein into single entries with the most common DNA and genes. In this sample the table shows approximately 340,000 distinct CDR3 sequences, about a tenth of which occur a single time. In total, the top ten clones hold 2% to 3% of the sample. CDR1 and CDR2, looked up from the germline V gene (reference sequence), are LGHDT and YNNKEL. At the junction V is shortened by 5 bases and J by 1 base, with 13 bases in between. Including the terminal cysteine and phenylalanine, the CDR3 comprises 15 residues. The kept DNA is CDR3 alone, 45 bases in frame from the first base.

Material: PBMCs from the stem cell graft donor, obtained from the stem cell graft. The source of this sequence is a human donor who donated a stem cell graft to a child with acute lymphoblastic leukemia. The V and J segments used are TRBV3-1 and TRBJ2-3, with the D gene too uncertain to name. The DNA is as follows: TGTGCCAGCAGCGCCCGTCTAGGGCGCACAGATACGCAGTATTTT. Translated, it gives CASSARLGRTDTQYF.